The 19 T cell receptor beta chains given below trace back to one sample, sequenced in a study of T cell repertoires in cytomegalovirus infection. TCRdb re-analysed the reads in MiXCR, keeping a single row per CDR3 protein. The sample has about 740,000 distinct CDR3 sequences; approximately 40% are singletons. Sequencing used PBMCs. The receptors shown here come from a human donor in good health (CMV status not recorded). Some clones in this sample may be carry-over from other donors' samples.

The sample holds a few counts of this clonotype. The genes are TRBV7-2 and TRBJ2-7; no firm D call. The CDR3 totals 16 residues. CDR1 and CDR2 (germline): SGHTA, FQGNSA. Trimming stripped 5 bases from V and 1 base from J, with 18 bases between. In DNA form, the CDR3 reads TGTGCCAGCAGCCCTGGGTCCGGCCTTAGGTCCTACGAGCAGTACTTC. Protein: CASSPGSGLRSYEQYF.

This chain connects TRBV23-1 to TRBJ2-1; 7 bases map to TRBD1. TRBV23-1 is annotated as an ORF whose role is uncertain. The CDR3 length is 15 residues. V trimming: 5 bases; J trimming: 6 bases; junction bases outside the gene matches: 10. The DNA for the CDR3 is TGCGCCAGCAGTTTCAAGACAGGGCAAGCCAATGAGCAGTTCTTC. Its translation: CASSFKTGQANEQFF.

The chain combines TRBV5-4 with TRBJ2-7; TRBD1 matches 9 bases. After removal of 0 bases from V and 3 bases from J, the junction contained 4 bases not matched to a gene. The CDR3 runs 15 residues. The germline CDR1 and CDR2 sequences are SGHNT and YYREEE (reference sequence). The CDR3 region is CASSLGTGAVYEQYF. The CDR3, as DNA: TGTGCCAGCAGCTTGGGGACAGGGGCGGTCTACGAGCAGTACTTC. The variable domain in full, completed from reference TRBV5-4 and TRBJ2-7, reads ETGVTQSPTHLIKTRGQQVTLRCSSQSGHNTVSWYQQALGQGPQFIFQYYREEENGRGNFPPRFSGLQFPNYSSELNVNALELDDSALYLCASSLGTGAVYEQYFGPGTRLTVT.

This clonotype was observed many times. CDR3 sequence: CASSLLQGAQGAFF. CDR3 bases: TGTGCCAGCAGCCTACTACAGGGGGCTCAGGGAGCTTTCTTT. The chain links TRBV7-2 to TRBJ1-1; TRBD1 aligns across 9 bases. The J segment lost 10 bases and the V segment lost 5 bases, leaving 11 bases of the junction unmatched. There are 14 residues in the CDR3. Germline V gene lookup returns CDR1 SGHTA and CDR2 FQGNSA.

This clonotype was recorded a few times. The V call is TRBV6-5, the J call TRBJ2-7, with D perhaps matching TRBD1 (6 bases). Trimming stripped 4 bases from V and 2 bases from J, with 12 bases between. Germline lookup yields CDR1 MNHEY and CDR2 SVGAGI. The length of the CDR3 is 14 residues. CDR3 DNA sequence: TGTGCCAGCAGTTTACAAACAGGGACCTACGAGCAGTACTTC. Its translation: CASSLQTGTYEQYF.

The sample holds many counts of this clonotype. The chain links TRBV5-1 to TRBJ2-3; D is tentatively TRBD1 or TRBD2 (6 bases each). V shed 7 bases and J shed 2 bases, with 14 bases lying between them. The germline CDR1 and CDR2 sequences are SGHRS and YFSETQ. This CDR3 region has 14 residues. CDR3: CASVPGANTDTQYF. Here the CDR3 DNA reads TGCGCCAGCGTACCGGGGGCCAACACAGATACGCAGTATTTT. Full variable domain (missing parts from reference TRBV5-1 and TRBJ2-3): KAGVTQTPRYLIKTRGQQVTLSCSPISGHRSVSWYQQTPGQGLQFLFEYFSETQRNKGNFPGRFSGRQFSNSRSEMNVSTLELGDSALYLCASVPGANTDTQYFGPGTRLTVL.

This clonotype was found once. At one end the junction does not follow the germline gene, possibly because of a read error. The chain recombines TRBV5-1 with TRBJ2-1; 8 bases map to TRBD2. The V gene's germline CDR1 is SGHRS and CDR2 YFSETQ. There are 15 residues in the CDR3. The CDR3 is CASTEAGANYNEQLF. The CDR3, as DNA: TGCGCCAGCACCGAAGCGGGGGCTAACTACAATGAGCAGTTATTC.

This rearrangement joins TRBV11-2 to TRBJ2-7, with a tentative D call TRBD2 (5 bases). The CDR3 loop spans 12 amino acids. Trimming took 5 bases from V and 7 from J, leaving 12 bases between them. Germline-derived CDR1 and CDR2 are SGHAT and FQNNGV. The CDR3 here is CASSPRVEEQYF. For the CDR3, the DNA is TGTGCCAGCAGCCCGAGGGTAGAAGAGCAGTACTTC.

J is TRBJ2-5 and V is TRBV24-1; D remains unclear. The length of the CDR3 is 15 residues. V shed 4 bases and J shed 3 bases, with 14 bases lying between them. Looked up from germline, CDR1 is KGHDR and CDR2 is SFDVKD. In DNA, the CDR3 is TGTGCCACCAGTGAACCAGGCGGCGGAAAAGAGACCCAGTACTTC. Translating it yields CATSEPGGGKETQYF.

A few counts support this clonotype. This chain links TRBV6-5 with TRBJ2-3; the match to TRBD1 covers 9 bases. Trimming at V came to 6 bases and at J to 5 bases, leaving 6 bases not matched to a gene. The germline gives CDR1 MNHEY, CDR2 SVGAGI. The CDR3 length is 14 residues. Written as DNA, the CDR3 is TGTGCCAGCAGCCGACAGGGGGTTGGAGATACGCAGTATTTT. Its protein product is CASSRQGVGDTQYF.

This clonotype was observed a few times. The genes are TRBV12-3 or TRBV12-4 and TRBJ2-7; TRBD2 aligns across 11 bases. This CDR3 has 17 amino acids. Germline trimming cut 5 bases from V and 3 bases from J; bases unmatched to any gene: 12. CDR3: CASSPRLAGYTYYEQYF. CDR3 nucleotide sequence: TGTGCCAGCAGTCCCCGACTAGCGGGATACACCTACTACGAGCAGTACTTC.

This clonotype has more than one count but fewer than ten. This sequence joins TRBV6-5 and TRBJ1-2; 7 bases are a match to TRBD1. The junction had 9 bases not matched to a gene; V was cut back by 6 bases and J by 8 bases. Per the germline V gene, CDR1 is MNHEY and CDR2 is SVGAGI. This CDR3 has 13 amino acids. Here the CDR3 DNA reads TGTGCCAGCAGCGCCGACAGGGTGGGAGGCTACACCTTC. Protein product: CASSADRVGGYTF.

V usage is TRBV27 and J usage is TRBJ2-7, with 11 positions matching TRBD1. Germline V gene sequence: CDR1 MNHEY, CDR2 SMNVEV (reference sequence). The CDR3 consists of 16 residues. J gave up 6 bases and V 5 bases, and 12 bases lay outside the gene matches. The CDR3 region has the DNA TGTGCCAGCAGTCCAGGACAGGGGGCCCTCGGCGGCGAGCAGTACTTC. Translating it yields CASSPGQGALGGEQYF.

The CDR3 protein is CASSLDVGQNYEQYF. CDR3 nucleotides: TGCGCCAGCAGCTTGGATGTTGGGCAGAACTACGAGCAGTACTTC. The chain couples TRBV5-1 to TRBJ2-7, with no clear D. The CDR3 is made up of 15 amino acids. In germline, CDR1 is SGHRS, CDR2 YFSETQ. Trimming took 0 bases from V and 3 from J, leaving 13 bases between them.

The chain uses TRBV19 and TRBJ1-6; tentatively, D is TRBD1 (6 bases). With 1 base removed from V and 10 bases from J, the gap between germline ends came to 17 bases. The germline gives CDR1 LNHDA, CDR2 SQIVND (reference sequence). The CDR3 is 16 amino acids. CDR3 sequence reads: CASSIGGQGYRSPLHF. The CDR3 DNA reads TGTGCCAGTAGTATAGGCGGCCAGGGGTATAGGTCACCCCTCCACTTT.

This chain connects TRBV6-6 to TRBJ2-7; D possibly corresponds to TRBD2 (5 bases). Trimming removed 5 bases from V and 4 bases from J, with 15 bases in between. Germline values: CDR1 MNHNY, CDR2 SVGAGI (reference sequence). The CDR3 length is 14 residues. The CDR3 coding sequence is TGTGCCAGCAGTGCGGACGGATGGACTTACGAGCAGTACTTC. Translation: CASSADGWTYEQYF.

A single count supports this clonotype. This chain joins TRBV10-3 and TRBJ2-7; 9 nucleotides line up with TRBD1. This CDR3 is 14 amino acids long. Germline assignment: CDR1 ENHRY and CDR2 SYGVKD. V shed 7 bases, J shed 6 bases, and the junction held 10 bases outside the gene matches. The CDR3 here is CAINKGTGQGEQYF. DNA for the CDR3: TGTGCCATCAACAAGGGGACAGGGCAGGGCGAGCAGTACTTC.

The sample holds one count of this clonotype. The chain employs TRBV27 and TRBJ2-7; no clear D. The CDR3 totals 15 residues. The germline CDR1 and CDR2 sequences are MNHEY and SMNVEV (reference sequence). V was trimmed by 5 bases and J by 2 bases, leaving 16 bases between them. The CDR3 nucleotides are TGTGCCAGCAGTCCCGGCAAATCTGAACCCTACGAGCAGTACTTC. This encodes CASSPGKSEPYEQYF.

This clonotype turned up a few times. The CDR3 here is CASSRQTPGQRREAFF. DNA for the CDR3: TGTGCCAGCAGCCGACAAACCCCGGGACAAAGGCGCGAAGCTTTCTTT. The gene calls are TRBV12-3 or TRBV12-4 and TRBJ1-1; perhaps TRBD1 as D (6 bases). This CDR3 contains 16 residues. V shed 6 bases and J shed 8 bases, with 25 bases lying between them.